The T cell receptor beta chain under discussion was sequenced for a study of cytomegalovirus exposure and HLA in healthy donors (dated by TCRdb to the late 2010s). Concerning the study at large: According to an earlier analysis of several hundred of the donors, 150 million to 200 million T cells yielded over 90 million unique TCR beta sequences and about 300 Gb of sequence data. An early release that covered 500 to 800 HLA-typed donors contained about 300 gigabases of sequencing data and tens of millions of unique TCR sequences. The genetic ancestry cluster associated with self-reported Caucasian donors included over 65% of the approximately 430 genotyped donors. The study aimed to test whether signatures of past pathogen exposure could be identified by cataloging public T cell receptors. The study profiled the T cell repertoires of around 700 subjects by immunosequencing and related them to cytomegalovirus serostatus. Besides the first cohort of approximately 670 subjects, a separate validation cohort made up of 120 different subjects was used. To predict cytomegalovirus infection status, the study combined high-throughput TCR immunosequencing, statistical association of individual TCRs with disease status, and machine learning. A later analysis re-analyzed previously published TCR beta repertoires from 650 to 800 donors and added high-resolution HLA genotyping to study TCR occurrence patterns. Rather than drawing on any new phenotypic data, the later analysis identified candidate immune exposures from TCR beta sequences and the way those sequences occurred across donors. An earlier analysis of nearly 600 of the donors applied high-throughput TCR beta sequencing to assess whether each TCR beta V gene segment acted as functional or pseudogenic. Donor age, sex, ethnicity and CMV serostatus were compiled alongside the repertoire data. In a later genetic analysis, genome-wide SNP genotypes for about 65% of the roughly 670 donors were used, and that subset was treated as a discovery cohort. Every discovery cohort repertoire had been produced on one sequencing platform. Both class I and class II loci were covered by HLA typing, at four-digit resolution. Typing coverage differed by locus: A, B, C, DRB1 and DQB1 were typed in roughly 629-640 donors, DQA1 in about 560, DPA1 in nearly 610, and DPB1 in around 490. Roughly 5 DR-DQ haplotypes were treated as single units for association and clustering because of strong linkage in the cohort. Among approximately 370 genotyped donors of the cohort, an average of around 220,000 unique TCR beta nucleotide sequences was sequenced per donor, of which approximately 18% were non-productive.

Receptors were amplified or captured by the immunoSEQ multiplex PCR assay. A mixture of 60 forward primers for TCR Vbeta segments and 13 reverse primers for TCR Jbeta segments was used in the multiplex PCR. Amplification of the CDR3 region of rearranged TCR beta genes was performed with a multiplex PCR assay on genomic DNA. The amplified TCR beta libraries were sequenced on the Illumina HiSeq System as 87-base-pair reads. Per the authors' processing: Across the 600 to 700 repertoires, a later analysis counted approximately 83 million unique TCR beta chains, some 11 million of which were shared by at least two donors. A nearest-neighbor algorithm error-corrected the raw reads and collapsed the reads into unique sequences, merging closely related sequences to remove PCR and sequencing errors. Alignment of CDR3 sequences to IMGT reference sequences was used to assign V, D and J gene segments. Each retained sequence needed at least a six-nucleotide match to both a V gene segment and a J gene segment. Rearrangements were classified as productive when the CDR3 lacked stop codons and remained in frame with V and J, and all other rearrangements were classified as non-productive. Following IMGT convention, CDR3 was defined as the stretch from the second conserved V-encoded cysteine to the conserved J-encoded phenylalanine. In an earlier analysis of 587 of the donors, sequences lacking an unambiguous match to a single V gene segment were excluded. In an earlier analysis of some 590 of the donors, a V segment was called functional when productive rearrangements were above 56.7%, and segregating when the standard deviation between donors exceeded 5%. A statistical classification framework was built to diagnose cytomegalovirus status from the catalog of TCR beta chain sequences. In a later analysis, TCR nucleotide sequences were compared against IMGT/GENE-DB human TR gene sequences so that V and J genes could be assigned. The TCRdist pipeline was used in a later analysis to assign CDR3 sequences and most-parsimonious VDJ recombination scenarios. In a later analysis, every TCR beta chain was defined by the combination of its CDR3 amino acid sequence and its V-gene family, and reads without a unique V-gene family were dropped. A later analysis removed 550 to 700 highly shared, low-generation-probability nucleotide sequences to deal with suspected cross-contamination and a sequencing artifact. For each public chain, a later analysis derived a clonal expansion index from normalized ranks of inferred template counts within each repertoire. A later analysis computed generation probabilities with a VDJ recombination model fitted to out-of-frame rearrangements, and checked the results against IGoR. In a later analysis, TCR-TCR, TCR-HLA and TCR-CMV co-occurrence was scored with hypergeometric tests, and a repertoire-size bias correction was applied to TCR pairs. False discovery rates were estimated in a later analysis by permuting HLA or CMV assignments 20 times. In a later analysis, co-occurring TCRs were grouped using DBSCAN, with TCRdist sequence similarity added in when clustering inside HLA-allele-positive subsets. For co-occurrence clustering, repertoires with fewer than 30,000 or more than 120,000 public chains were excluded, along with about five repertoires with anomalous nucleotide sharing. The clones in this table, taken by TCRdb from immuneACCESS, are in-frame only. Not every clone is retained; where verified, under half of the shortfall comes from an unresolved V gene, and the cause of the rest is unknown. D and trimming were read from the DNA, whereas the V and J calls and clone size are those reported in that table. The sample table records around 120,000 clones; around 77% of these occur just once. The top ten constitute roughly 16% of the sample.

The cohort consisted of 600 or so healthy bone marrow donors. At the time of sampling, all cohort members were nominally healthy, though unrecorded immune exposures were likely present. The donor tested CMV seropositive, placing the donor among the 250 to 350 seropositive members of the cohort. A peripheral blood sample was provided by each donor, and peripheral blood mononuclear cells were used for TCR beta sequencing. The Qiagen DNeasy Blood Extraction Kit was used to extract genomic DNA from the blood cell samples. The junction carries 18 bases between V and J, which are trimmed by 4 bases and 2 bases respectively. The CDR3 spans 16 residues, from the cysteine through the phenylalanine. Only the CDR3 portion is preserved as DNA: 48 bases, with reading frame beginning at the first base. As regards this clone: Its specific antigen is unknown. No much larger clone exists at a distance of one base, and base qualities are not known.

Study-wide conclusions, independent of this receptor: A later analysis found that most CMV-associated TCR beta chains appeared HLA-restricted, with HLA associations seemingly driven largely by CMV exposure. In both the original and validation cohorts, the classifier was reported to diagnose cytomegalovirus status with high specificity and sensitivity. In the study, about 150 TCR beta chains were listed as associated with cytomegalovirus. A later genetic analysis reported fewer N-insertions in productive TCRs among donors in an Asian-associated ancestry cluster than the roughly 720-donor mean. In a later analysis, several top co-occurrence clusters were reported to appear linked to parvovirus B19, influenza, CMV and Epstein-Barr virus. Most TCR sequences were observed very rarely across donors, whereas some public TCRs were present in many individuals. Because counts were too low, some 17 rarely observed V segments, including chromosome 9 orphons, were excluded from the earlier analysis of roughly 580 of the donors. A cluster of highly shared sequence variants was judged likely to represent a technical artifact of the sequencing pipeline. In vitro tests confirmed that a few of the cytomegalovirus-associated TCR beta chains recognize cytomegalovirus antigens. Because HLA typing was missing for some donors at each locus, association tests included only the typed subset. Presence/absence analyses assumed roughly uniform sequencing depth across donors, an assumption that may not hold. In this cohort, only TCR beta chains were sequenced, and detectable features were limited by the absence of alpha or paired-chain data. Some IMGT-functional V segments, including TRBV6-2 and TRBV6-3, could not be distinguished by the 87-base-pair reads and were therefore excluded. An association between a missense DCLRE1C variant and V-gene and J-gene trimming of TCR beta chains was found in a later genetic analysis and replicated in an independent cohort. A further reported finding was that TCR beta sequences accurately predicted the HLA-A and HLA-B alleles for most subjects in the first cohort. In an earlier analysis of over 550 of the donors, most TCR beta V segments were observed in productive rearrangements about 87% or about 30% of the time, broadly matching IMGT annotations. In a later analysis, the rate of TCR association differed among HLA loci, with DRB1 alleles having the most associated TCRs and HLA-C alleles having the fewest. Correlated functional status among segregating V segments might reflect linkage disequilibrium, but an unknown experimental factor could not be ruled out. At a false discovery rate of 0.05, a later analysis linked fewer than 20,000 TCR beta sequences to specific HLA alleles. When HLA alleles, especially DR and DQ, strongly co-occurred, TCR associations were difficult to assign to individual alleles. The authors suggested that the approach could potentially be extended to other disease states and immunological phenotypes. Compared with equally common non-associated chains, HLA-associated TCR beta chains in a later analysis were more clonally expanded and had lower generation probabilities. Immune exposure information for the cohort was limited to CMV serostatus.

Sequenced input: PBMCs. The rearrangement combines TRBV5-3 with TRBJ2-5; there is no confident call for the D gene. TRBV5-3 belongs to the ORF category, with a function that is uncertain. The sequence came from a man aged 50-60 years in good health and CMV-seropositive. The sequence in DNA is TGTGCCAGAAGCCTATCGTGGGCTACGATTCAAGAGACCCAGTACTTC. It translates to CARSLSWATIQETQYF.